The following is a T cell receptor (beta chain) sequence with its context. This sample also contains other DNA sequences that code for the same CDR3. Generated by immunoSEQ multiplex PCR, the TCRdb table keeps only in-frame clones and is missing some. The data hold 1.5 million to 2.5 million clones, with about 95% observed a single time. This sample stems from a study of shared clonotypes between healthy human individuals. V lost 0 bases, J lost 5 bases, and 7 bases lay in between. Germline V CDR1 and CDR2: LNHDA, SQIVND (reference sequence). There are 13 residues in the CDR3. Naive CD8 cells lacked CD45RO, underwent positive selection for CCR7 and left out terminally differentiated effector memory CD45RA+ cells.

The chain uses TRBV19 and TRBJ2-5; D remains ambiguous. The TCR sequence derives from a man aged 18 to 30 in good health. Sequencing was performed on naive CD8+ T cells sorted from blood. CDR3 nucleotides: TGTGCCAGTAGTATAGATGAAGAGGAGACCCAGTACTTC. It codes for CASSIDEEETQYF. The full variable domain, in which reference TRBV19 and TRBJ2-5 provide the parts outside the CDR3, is DGGITQSPKYLFRKEGQNVTLSCEQNLNHDAMYWYRQDPGQGLRLIYYSQIVNDFQKGDIAEGYSVSREKKESFPLTVTSAQKNPTAFYLCASSIDEEETQYFGPGTRLLVL.